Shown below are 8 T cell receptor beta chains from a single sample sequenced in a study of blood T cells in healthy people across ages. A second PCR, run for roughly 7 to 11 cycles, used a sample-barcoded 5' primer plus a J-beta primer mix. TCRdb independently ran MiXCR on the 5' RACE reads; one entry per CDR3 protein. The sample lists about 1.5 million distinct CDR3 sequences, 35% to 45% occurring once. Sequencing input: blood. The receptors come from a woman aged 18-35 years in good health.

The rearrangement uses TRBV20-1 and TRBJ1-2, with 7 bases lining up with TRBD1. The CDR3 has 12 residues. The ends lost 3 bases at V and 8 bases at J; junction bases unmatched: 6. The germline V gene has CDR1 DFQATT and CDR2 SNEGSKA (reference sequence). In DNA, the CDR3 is TGCAGTGCTAGCCACAGGGGTTGGGGCTACACCTTC. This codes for CSASHRGWGYTF.

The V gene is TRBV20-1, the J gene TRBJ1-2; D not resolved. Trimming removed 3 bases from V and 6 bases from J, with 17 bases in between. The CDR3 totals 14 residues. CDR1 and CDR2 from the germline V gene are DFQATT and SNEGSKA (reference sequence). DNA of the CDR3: TGCAGTGCTAGTGTGACCGGGGTTGGGAATGGCTACACCTTC. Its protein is CSASVTGVGNGYTF.

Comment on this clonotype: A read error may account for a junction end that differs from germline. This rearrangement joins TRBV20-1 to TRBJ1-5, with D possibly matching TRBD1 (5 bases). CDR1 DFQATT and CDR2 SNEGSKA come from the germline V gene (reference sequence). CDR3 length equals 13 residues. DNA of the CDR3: TGCAGTGCTGGAGAAGGGGGCAATCAGCCCCAGCATTTT. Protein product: CSAGEGGNQPQHF.

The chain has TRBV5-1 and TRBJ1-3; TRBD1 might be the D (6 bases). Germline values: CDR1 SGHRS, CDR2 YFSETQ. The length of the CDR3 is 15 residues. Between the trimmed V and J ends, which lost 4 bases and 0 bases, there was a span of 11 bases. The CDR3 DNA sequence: TGCGCCAGCAGCCCCCAGACAGGCTCTGGAAACACCATATATTTT. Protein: CASSPQTGSGNTIYF.

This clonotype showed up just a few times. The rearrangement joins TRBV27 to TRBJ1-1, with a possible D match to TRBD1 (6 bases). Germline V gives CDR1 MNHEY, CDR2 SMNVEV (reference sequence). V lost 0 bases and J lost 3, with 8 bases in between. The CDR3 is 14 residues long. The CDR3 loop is CASSLSSGDTEAFF. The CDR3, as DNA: TGTGCCAGCAGTTTATCTTCAGGGGACACTGAAGCTTTCTTT.

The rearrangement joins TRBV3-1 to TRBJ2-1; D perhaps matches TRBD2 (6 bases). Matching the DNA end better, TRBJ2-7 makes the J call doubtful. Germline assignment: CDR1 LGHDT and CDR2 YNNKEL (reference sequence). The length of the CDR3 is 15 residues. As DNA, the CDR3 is TGTGCCAGCAGCTATCCGGGACTCCTTGACAATGAGCAGTACTTC. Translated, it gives CASSYPGLLDNEQYF.

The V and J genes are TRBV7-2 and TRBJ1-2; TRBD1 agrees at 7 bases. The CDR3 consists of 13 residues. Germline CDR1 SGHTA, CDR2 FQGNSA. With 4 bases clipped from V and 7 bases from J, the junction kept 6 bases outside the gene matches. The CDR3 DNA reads TGTGCCAGCAGCTCCCGACAGGGAGGTGGCTACACCTTC. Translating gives CASSSRQGGGYTF.

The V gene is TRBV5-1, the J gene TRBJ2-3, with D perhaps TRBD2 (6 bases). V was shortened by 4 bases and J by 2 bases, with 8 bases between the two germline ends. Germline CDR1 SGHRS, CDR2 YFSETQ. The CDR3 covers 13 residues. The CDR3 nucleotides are TGCGCCAGCAGCGCGGGGAACACAGATACGCAGTATTTT. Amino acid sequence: CASSAGNTDTQYF.